Below are 24 T cell receptor beta chains sequenced from a single sample in a study of blood T cell repertoires in COVID-19. Clones were read by immunoSEQ multiplex PCR, and TCRdb kept only the in-frame ones, dropping some. The sample records 110,000 to 150,000 clones, around 82% being singletons. Specimen: PBMCs or T cells enriched from blood (not recorded which). These receptors all stem from a woman aged 45-59 years who had recovered from COVID-19.

This sequence joins TRBV6-5 and TRBJ1-4, with 7 bases identical to TRBD1. CDR3 size: 14 residues. Germline V gene lookup returns CDR1 MNHEY and CDR2 SVGAGI. V lost 8 bases and J lost 7; bases outside the gene matches: 10. DNA for the CDR3: TGTGCCAGCGGACTTGACAGGGCGATTGAAAAACTGTTTTTT. Its translation is CASGLDRAIEKLFF.

This rearrangement joins TRBV11-1 to TRBJ1-4, with 7 bases that match TRBD1. Trimming removed 4 bases from V and 7 bases from J; junction bases left unmatched: 6. This CDR3 has 14 residues. Per germline, CDR1 SGHAT and CDR2 FQDESV (reference sequence). The CDR3 nucleotides are TGTGCCAGCAGCTCGACAGGGTATAGTGAAAAACTGTTTTTT. Translating it yields CASSSTGYSEKLFF.

The V call is TRBV7-3, the J call TRBJ2-5; 8 nucleotides align to TRBD2. The CDR3 is 15 residues long. J gave up 2 bases and V 3 bases, and 5 bases lay outside the gene matches. CDR1 is SGHTA, CDR2 FQGTGA, per germline. Written as DNA, the CDR3 is TGTGCCAGCAGCTTGGGCGGGGGGAATCAAGAGACCCAGTACTTC. Encoded protein: CASSLGGGNQETQYF.

DNA of the CDR3: TGTGCCAGCAGTGAAAGGCGGGACAGGGTTTACGAGCAGTACTTC. Protein sequence: CASSERRDRVYEQYF. The rearrangement joins TRBV6-1 to TRBJ2-7; 9 bases match TRBD1. The CDR3 length is 15 residues. Germline trimming cut 2 bases from V and 4 bases from J; bases unmatched to any gene: 6. Germline V gene sequence: CDR1 MNHNS, CDR2 SASEGT.

The chain employs TRBV4-2 and TRBJ1-1; D call uncertain. Germline CDR1 is LGHNA and CDR2 is YNFKEQ. Trimming left V 5 bases short and J 3 bases short, with 13 bases between. The CDR3 covers 14 residues. CDR3 bases: TGTGCCAGCAGCTCGGGTGAAGTGGACACTGAAGCTTTCTTT. Its translation is CASSSGEVDTEAFF.

The chain uses TRBV28 and TRBJ1-5; TRBD1 aligns across 9 bases. CDR3 length equals 15 residues. V shed 5 bases, J shed 4 bases, and the junction held 6 bases outside the gene matches. Germline assignment: CDR1 MDHEN and CDR2 SYDVKM. The CDR3 DNA follows: TGTGCCAGCAGTACTACAGGGGGCAGGAATCAGCCCCAGCATTTT. Translated: CASSTTGGRNQPQHF.

J is TRBJ1-5 and V is TRBV7-2; D possibly corresponds to TRBD1 (5 bases). The V gene's germline CDR1 is SGHTA and CDR2 FQGNSA. CDR3 length: 14 residues. With 1 base removed from V and 6 bases from J, the gap between germline ends came to 10 bases. The CDR3: CASSLDRGFQPQHF. Here the CDR3 DNA reads TGTGCCAGCAGCTTAGATAGGGGTTTTCAGCCCCAGCATTTT.

The chain uses TRBV6-4 and TRBJ1-1; D not resolved. Looked up from germline, CDR1 is MRHNA and CDR2 is SNTAGT. Trimming removed 4 bases at V and 1 base at J, with 7 bases between. The CDR3 extends over 13 amino acids. The CDR3 is CASSVAGNTEAFF. The CDR3 DNA follows: TGTGCCAGCAGTGTAGCTGGGAACACTGAAGCTTTCTTT.

V gene TRBV7-9 combines with J gene TRBJ1-1; possibly TRBD1 for D (6 bases). CDR1 is SEHNR, CDR2 FQNEAQ, per germline (reference sequence). The CDR3 has 17 residues. Deletions cut 4 bases from V and 5 bases from J, with 23 bases between. CDR3 sequence reads: CASSSSERGAIGTEAFF. DNA for the CDR3: TGTGCCAGCAGCTCCTCAGAGCGGGGGGCGATAGGTACTGAAGCTTTCTTT.

The genes are TRBV2 and TRBJ2-1, with 16 bases fitting TRBD2. The V gene's germline CDR1 is SNHLY and CDR2 FYNNEI. The CDR3 is 17 residues long. With V trimmed by 10 bases and J by 3 bases, 9 bases remained unmatched. CDR3 sequence reads: CATKGLAGGVFYNEQFF. The DNA of the CDR3 is TGTGCCACGAAGGGACTAGCGGGGGGGGTTTTCTACAATGAGCAGTTCTTC.

V usage is TRBV24-1 and J usage is TRBJ2-1; 7 bases align to TRBD1. This CDR3 has 12 residues. The V gene's germline CDR1 is KGHDR and CDR2 SFDVKD. Trimming at V came to 0 bases and at J to 14 bases, leaving 3 bases not matched to a gene. In DNA form, the CDR3 reads TGTGCCACCAGTGATTTGTCGACAGGGAAGTTCTTC. The encoded protein is CATSDLSTGKFF.

The genes are TRBV5-1 and TRBJ2-1, with 12 bases lining up with TRBD1. CDR1 SGHRS and CDR2 YFSETQ come from the germline V gene. J gave up 7 bases and V 3 bases, and 8 bases lay outside the gene matches. The CDR3 runs 16 residues. The CDR3 loop reads CASSSTGTGGINEQFF. The CDR3, as DNA: TGCGCCAGCAGCTCCACCGGGACAGGGGGCATTAATGAGCAGTTCTTC.

The chain recombines TRBV11-2 with TRBJ1-4, with 11 bases identical to TRBD1. The CDR3 is made up of 15 amino acids. Germline V lookup: CDR1 SGHAT, CDR2 FQNNGV. V shed 6 bases, J shed 7 bases, and the junction held 7 bases outside the gene matches. The CDR3 coding sequence is TGTGCCAGCAGTTTCGGGACAGGGGGACTTGAAAAACTGTTTTTT. This translates into CASSFGTGGLEKLFF. Full variable domain (missing parts from reference TRBV11-2 and TRBJ1-4): EAGVAQSPRYKIIEKRQSVAFWCNPISGHATLYWYQQILGQGPKLLIQFQNNGVVDDSQLPKDRFSAERLKGVDSTLKIQPAKLEDSAVYLCASSFGTGGLEKLFFGSGTQLSVL.

This clone came up a few times. The chain links TRBV12-5 to TRBJ1-1, with 7 bases aligning to TRBD1. CDR1 is LGHNT and CDR2 is FRNRAP in the germline V gene. The V and J ends lost 5 bases and 10 bases, in that order; junction bases with no gene match: 10. The CDR3 runs 13 residues. CDR3 nucleotide sequence: TGTGCTAGTGGTCAGGGGGAGTTTGGGAGAGCTTTCTTT. As protein: CASGQGEFGRAFF.

This clone was counted only a few times. The chain couples TRBV2 to TRBJ1-1; the match to TRBD1 covers 9 bases. V shed 8 bases, J shed 10 bases, and the junction held 8 bases outside the gene matches. CDR3 size: 12 residues. Germline V gene data show CDR1 as SNHLY and CDR2 as FYNNEI. The chain's CDR3 is CASDRDRDVAFF. DNA for the CDR3: TGTGCCAGCGACCGGGACAGGGATGTAGCTTTCTTT.

The rearrangement joins TRBV4-1 to TRBJ1-1; D remains unclear. The CDR3 consists of 16 residues. Germline V gene sequence: CDR1 MGHRA, CDR2 YSYEKL. With 1 base removed from V and 1 base from J, the gap between germline ends came to 13 bases. The CDR3 loop reads CASSQGVLRQNTEAFF. Written as DNA, the CDR3 is TGCGCCAGCAGCCAAGGAGTCTTAAGACAGAACACTGAAGCTTTCTTT.

The CDR3, as DNA: TGTGCCAGCAGTTTAGGGGGACACCACCAAGAGACCCAGTACTTC. It translates to CASSLGGHHQETQYF. The V call is TRBV28, the J call TRBJ2-5; perhaps TRBD1 as D (6 bases). Germline V gives CDR1 MDHEN, CDR2 SYDVKM. This CDR3 is 15 amino acids long. V lost 2 bases, J lost 0 bases, and 10 bases lay in between. Combining the CDR3 with reference TRBV28 and TRBJ2-5 gives the whole variable domain DVKVTQSSRYLVKRTGEKVFLECVQDMDHENMFWYRQDPGLGLRLIYFSYDVKMKEKGDIPEGYSVSREKKERFSLILESASTNQTSMYLCASSLGGHHQETQYFGPGTRLLVL.

V usage is TRBV28 and J usage is TRBJ1-5; D unclear. The germline V gene encodes CDR1 MDHEN and CDR2 SYDVKM. The CDR3 sequence is 15 residues long. Deletions cut 5 bases from V and 5 bases from J, with 16 bases between. The CDR3 bases are TGTGCCAGCAGTACCCAAACAGCGGGGTATCAGCCCCAGCATTTT. Amino acids: CASSTQTAGYQPQHF.

The genes are TRBV6-6 and TRBJ1-5, with TRBD1 identical over 7 bases. The CDR3 runs 14 residues. Germline V gene lookup returns CDR1 MNHNY and CDR2 SVGAGI (reference sequence). After removal of 4 bases from V and 3 bases from J, the junction contained 3 bases not matched to a gene. The CDR3 nucleotides read TGTGCCAGCAGTTGGGACAGTCCCAATCAGCCCCAGCATTTT. Translating it yields CASSWDSPNQPQHF.

The J gene is TRBJ1-5, the V gene TRBV28; possible D gene TRBD1, 5 bases. The V and J ends lost 5 bases and 1 base respectively, with 12 bases between them. Germline V gene lookup returns CDR1 MDHEN and CDR2 SYDVKM. The length of the CDR3 is 15 residues. CDR3 coding DNA: TGTGCCAGCAGTGCTGCCGGGGGGAGCAATCAGCCCCAGCATTTT. Translation gives CASSAAGGSNQPQHF.

This chain connects TRBV7-9 to TRBJ1-1; 7 positions agree with TRBD1. V was clipped by 5 bases and J by 4 bases; unmatched bases: 4. Germline V gene sequence: CDR1 SEHNR, CDR2 FQNEAQ (reference sequence). The CDR3 covers 13 residues. CDR3 sequence (DNA): TGTGCCAGCAGCCCGACAGGGCCCACTGAAGCTTTCTTT. It yields the protein CASSPTGPTEAFF.

This chain uses TRBV5-4 with TRBJ2-3; D is uncertain. Germline CDR1 is SGHNT and CDR2 is YYREEE (reference sequence). The CDR3 is 15 residues long. Trimming shortened V by 1 base and J by 0 bases, and 9 bases separated the two germline ends. CDR3 protein: CASSLPGASTDTQYF. CDR3 DNA sequence: TGTGCCAGCAGCTTGCCTGGAGCTAGCACAGATACGCAGTATTTT.

This clone was observed once. The chain is built from TRBV6-1 and TRBJ1-4, with 10 bases identical to TRBD1. Germline lookup yields CDR1 MNHNS and CDR2 SASEGT. Trimming took 6 bases from V and 8 from J; bases not matched to a gene: 24. The CDR3 is 20 amino acids. In nucleotides, the CDR3 is TGTGCCAGCAGGGAACCTGCCCGACAGGGGGCTTTTTTCGGTTCCGAAAAACTGTTTTTT. Amino acid sequence: CASREPARQGAFFGSEKLFF.

The chain couples TRBV12-3 or TRBV12-4 to TRBJ2-7, with D possibly being TRBD2 (6 bases). V was shortened by 3 bases and J by 0 bases, with 6 bases between the two germline ends. This CDR3 comprises 13 residues. The CDR3 protein is CASSLEGSYEQYV. The DNA of the CDR3 is TGTGCCAGCAGTTTGGAGGGCTCCTACGAGCAGTACGTC.